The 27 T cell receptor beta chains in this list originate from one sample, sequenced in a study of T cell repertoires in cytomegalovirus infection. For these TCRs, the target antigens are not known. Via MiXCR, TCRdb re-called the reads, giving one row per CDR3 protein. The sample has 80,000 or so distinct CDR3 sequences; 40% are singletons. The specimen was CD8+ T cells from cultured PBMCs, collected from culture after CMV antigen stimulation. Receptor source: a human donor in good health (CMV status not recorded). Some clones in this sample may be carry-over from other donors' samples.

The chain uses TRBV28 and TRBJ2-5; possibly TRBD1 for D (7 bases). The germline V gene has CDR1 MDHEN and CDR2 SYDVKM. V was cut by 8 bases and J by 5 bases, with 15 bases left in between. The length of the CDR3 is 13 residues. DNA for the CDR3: TGTGCCAGCCAGACAGGGACTGAGGAGACCCAGTACTTC. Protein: CASQTGTEETQYF.

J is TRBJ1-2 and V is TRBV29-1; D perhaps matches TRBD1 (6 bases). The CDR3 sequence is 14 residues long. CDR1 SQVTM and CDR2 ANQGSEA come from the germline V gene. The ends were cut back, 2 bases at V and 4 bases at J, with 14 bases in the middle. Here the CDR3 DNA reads TGCAGCGTTGAAAGGCGGGGGCCTTTCTATGGCTACACCTTC. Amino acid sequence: CSVERRGPFYGYTF.

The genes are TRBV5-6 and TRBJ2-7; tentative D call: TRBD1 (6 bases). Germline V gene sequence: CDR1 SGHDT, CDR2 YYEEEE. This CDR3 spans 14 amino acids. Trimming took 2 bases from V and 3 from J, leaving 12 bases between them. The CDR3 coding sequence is TGTGCCAGCAGCTTCCCGGGACATAGCTACGAGCAGTACTTC. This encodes CASSFPGHSYEQYF.

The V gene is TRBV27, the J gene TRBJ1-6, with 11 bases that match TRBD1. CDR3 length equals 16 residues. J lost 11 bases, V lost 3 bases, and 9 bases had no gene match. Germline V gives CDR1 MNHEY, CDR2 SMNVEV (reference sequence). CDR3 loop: CASSFLRTGGLTPLHF. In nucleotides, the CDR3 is TGTGCCAGCAGTTTCCTGAGGACAGGGGGCTTGACACCCCTCCACTTT.

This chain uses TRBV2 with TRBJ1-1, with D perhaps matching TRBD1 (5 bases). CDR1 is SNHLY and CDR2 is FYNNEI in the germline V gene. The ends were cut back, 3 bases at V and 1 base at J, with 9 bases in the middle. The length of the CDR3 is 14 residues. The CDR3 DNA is TGTGCCAGCAGTGAGACAGACCCGAACACTGAAGCTTTCTTT. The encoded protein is CASSETDPNTEAFF.

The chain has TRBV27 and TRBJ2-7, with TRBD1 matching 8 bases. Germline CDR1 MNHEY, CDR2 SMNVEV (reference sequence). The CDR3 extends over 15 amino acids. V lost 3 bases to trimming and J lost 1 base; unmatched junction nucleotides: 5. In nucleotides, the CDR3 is TGTGCCAGCAGTTTGGACAGGGACAAATCCTACGAGCAGTACTTC. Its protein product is CASSLDRDKSYEQYF.

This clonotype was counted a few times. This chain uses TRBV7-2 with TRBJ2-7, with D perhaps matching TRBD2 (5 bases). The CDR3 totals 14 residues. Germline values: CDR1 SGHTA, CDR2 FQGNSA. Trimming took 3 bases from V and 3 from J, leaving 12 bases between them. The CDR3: CASSFHSGLYEQYF. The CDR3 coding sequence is TGTGCCAGCAGCTTTCATTCCGGACTCTACGAGCAGTACTTC.

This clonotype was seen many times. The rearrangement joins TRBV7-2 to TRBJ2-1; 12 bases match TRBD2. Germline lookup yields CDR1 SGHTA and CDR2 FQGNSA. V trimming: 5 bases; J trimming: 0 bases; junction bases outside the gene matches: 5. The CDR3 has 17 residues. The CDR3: CASSKTSGGTSYNEQFF. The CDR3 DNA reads TGTGCCAGCAGCAAGACTAGCGGGGGTACCTCCTACAATGAGCAGTTCTTC.

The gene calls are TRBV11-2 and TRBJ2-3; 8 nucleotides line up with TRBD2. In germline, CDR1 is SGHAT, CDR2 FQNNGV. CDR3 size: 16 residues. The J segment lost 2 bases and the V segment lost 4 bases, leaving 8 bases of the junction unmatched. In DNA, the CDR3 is TGTGCCAGCAGCTGGGGGGCTAGCGGGTACACAGATACGCAGTATTTT. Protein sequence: CASSWGASGYTDTQYF.

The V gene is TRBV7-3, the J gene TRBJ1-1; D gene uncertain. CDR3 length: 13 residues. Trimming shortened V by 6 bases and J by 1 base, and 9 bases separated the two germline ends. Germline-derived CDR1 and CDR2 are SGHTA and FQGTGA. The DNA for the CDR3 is TGTGCCAGCAGGTTCGGGTCGAACACTGAAGCTTTCTTT. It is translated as CASRFGSNTEAFF.

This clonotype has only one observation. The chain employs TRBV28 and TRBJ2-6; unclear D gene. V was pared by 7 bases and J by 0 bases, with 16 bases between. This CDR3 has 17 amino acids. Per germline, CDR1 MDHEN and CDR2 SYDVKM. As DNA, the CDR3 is TGTGCCAGCAACCCGGGCCCCTATAGCTCTGGGGCCAACGTCCTGACTTTC. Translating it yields CASNPGPYSSGANVLTF.

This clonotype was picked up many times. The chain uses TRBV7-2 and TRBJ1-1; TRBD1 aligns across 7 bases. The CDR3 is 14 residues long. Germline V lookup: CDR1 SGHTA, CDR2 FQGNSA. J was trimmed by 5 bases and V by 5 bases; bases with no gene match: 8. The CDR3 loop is CASSPTGSNTEAFF. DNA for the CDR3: TGTGCCAGCAGCCCGACAGGGTCCAATACTGAAGCTTTCTTT.

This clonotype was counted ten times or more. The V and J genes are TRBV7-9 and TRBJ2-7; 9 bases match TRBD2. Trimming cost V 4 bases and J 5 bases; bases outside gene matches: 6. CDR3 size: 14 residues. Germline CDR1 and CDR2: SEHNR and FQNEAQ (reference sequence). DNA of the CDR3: TGTGCCAGCAGCTCCGTGCTAGCGGGGAACGAGCAGTACTTC. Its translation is CASSSVLAGNEQYF.

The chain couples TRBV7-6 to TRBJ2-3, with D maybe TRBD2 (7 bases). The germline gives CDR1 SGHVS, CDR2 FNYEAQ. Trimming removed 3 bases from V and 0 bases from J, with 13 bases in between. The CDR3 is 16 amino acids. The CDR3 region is CASSFLGGASTDTQYF. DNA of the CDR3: TGTGCCAGCAGCTTTTTAGGGGGGGCGAGCACAGATACGCAGTATTTT.

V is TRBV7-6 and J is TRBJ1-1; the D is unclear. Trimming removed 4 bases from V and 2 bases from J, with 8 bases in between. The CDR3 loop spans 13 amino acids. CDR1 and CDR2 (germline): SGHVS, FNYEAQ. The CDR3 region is CASSYGENTEAFF. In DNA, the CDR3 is TGTGCCAGCAGCTATGGGGAAAACACTGAAGCTTTCTTT.

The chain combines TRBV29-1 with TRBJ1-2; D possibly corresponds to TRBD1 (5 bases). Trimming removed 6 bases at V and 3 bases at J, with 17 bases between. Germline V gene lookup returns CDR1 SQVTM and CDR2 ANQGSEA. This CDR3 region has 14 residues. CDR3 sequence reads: CSVGSGTWDYGYTF. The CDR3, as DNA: TGCAGCGTGGGGAGCGGGACTTGGGACTATGGCTACACCTTC.

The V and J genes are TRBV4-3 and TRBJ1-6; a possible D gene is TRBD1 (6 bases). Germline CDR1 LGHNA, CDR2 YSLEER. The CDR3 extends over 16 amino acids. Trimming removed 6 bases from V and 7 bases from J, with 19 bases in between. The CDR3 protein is CASSNFIGTRNSPLHF. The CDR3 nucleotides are TGCGCCAGCAGTAACTTCATCGGGACAAGGAATTCACCCCTCCACTTT.

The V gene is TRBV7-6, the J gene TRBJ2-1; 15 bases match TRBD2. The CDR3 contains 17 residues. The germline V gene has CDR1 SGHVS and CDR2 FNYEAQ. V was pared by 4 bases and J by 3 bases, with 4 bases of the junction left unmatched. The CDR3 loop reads CASSSGLAGGFYNEQFF. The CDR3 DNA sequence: TGTGCCAGCAGCTCGGGACTAGCGGGGGGTTTCTACAATGAGCAGTTCTTC. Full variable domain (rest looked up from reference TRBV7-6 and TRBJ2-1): GAGVSQSPRYKVTKRGQDVALRCDPISGHVSLYWYRQALGQGPEFLTYFNYEAQQDKSGLPNDRFSAERPEGSISTLTIQRTEQRDSAMYRCASSSGLAGGFYNEQFFGPGTRLTVL.

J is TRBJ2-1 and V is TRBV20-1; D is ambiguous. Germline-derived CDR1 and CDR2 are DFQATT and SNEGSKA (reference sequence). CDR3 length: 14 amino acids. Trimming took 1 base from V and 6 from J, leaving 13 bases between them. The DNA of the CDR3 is TGCAGTGCTAGAGGAGATATGGGTCTCAATGAGCAGTTCTTC. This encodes CSARGDMGLNEQFF.

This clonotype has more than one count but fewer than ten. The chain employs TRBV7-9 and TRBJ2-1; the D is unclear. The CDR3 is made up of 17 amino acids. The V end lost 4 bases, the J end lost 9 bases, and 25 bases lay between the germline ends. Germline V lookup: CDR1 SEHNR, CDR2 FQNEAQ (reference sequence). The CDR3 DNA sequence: TGTGCCAGCAGCTCTCTGATAAGGCCAACAGAAAGGAGTGAGCAGTTCTTC. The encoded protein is CASSSLIRPTERSEQFF.

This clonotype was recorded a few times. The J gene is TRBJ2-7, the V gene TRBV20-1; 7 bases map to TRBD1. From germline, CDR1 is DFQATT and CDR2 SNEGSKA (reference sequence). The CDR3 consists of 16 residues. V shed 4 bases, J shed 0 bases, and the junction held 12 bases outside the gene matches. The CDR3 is CSAMGGPGTASYEQYF. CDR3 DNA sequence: TGCAGTGCTATGGGTGGTCCCGGGACAGCCTCCTACGAGCAGTACTTC.

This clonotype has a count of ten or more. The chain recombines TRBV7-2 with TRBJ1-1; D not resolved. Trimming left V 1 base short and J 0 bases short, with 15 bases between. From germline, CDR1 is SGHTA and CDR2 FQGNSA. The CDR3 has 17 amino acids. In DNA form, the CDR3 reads TGTGCCAGCAGCTTAGAGGGTTTCGACAACCTGAACACTGAAGCTTTCTTT. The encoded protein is CASSLEGFDNLNTEAFF.

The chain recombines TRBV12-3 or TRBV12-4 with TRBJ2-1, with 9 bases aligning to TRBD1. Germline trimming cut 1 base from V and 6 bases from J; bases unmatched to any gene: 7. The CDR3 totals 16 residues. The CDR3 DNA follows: TGTGCCAGCAGTTTAGGAACAGGGGGCGCGTTCAATGAGCAGTTCTTC. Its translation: CASSLGTGGAFNEQFF.

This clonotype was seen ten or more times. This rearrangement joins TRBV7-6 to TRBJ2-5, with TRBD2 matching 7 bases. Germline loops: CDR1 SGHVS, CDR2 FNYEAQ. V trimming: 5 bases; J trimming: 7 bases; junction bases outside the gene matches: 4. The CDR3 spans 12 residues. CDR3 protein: CASSPGEGTQYF. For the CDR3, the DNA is TGTGCCAGCAGCCCGGGGGAGGGGACCCAGTACTTC.

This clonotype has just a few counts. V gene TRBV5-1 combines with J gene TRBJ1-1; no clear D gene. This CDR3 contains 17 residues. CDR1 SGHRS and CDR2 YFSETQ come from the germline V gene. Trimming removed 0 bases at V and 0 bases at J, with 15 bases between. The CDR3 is CASSLGAVIQLNTEAFF. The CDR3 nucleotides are TGCGCCAGCAGCTTGGGGGCCGTTATACAGTTGAACACTGAAGCTTTCTTT.

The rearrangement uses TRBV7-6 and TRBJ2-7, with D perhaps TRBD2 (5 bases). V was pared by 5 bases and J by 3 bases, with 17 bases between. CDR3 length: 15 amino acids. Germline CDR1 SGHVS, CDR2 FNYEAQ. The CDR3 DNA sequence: TGTGCCAGCAGCAATATAGCATCTGAGGGCTACGAGCAGTACTTC. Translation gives CASSNIASEGYEQYF.

Here the CDR3 DNA reads TGTGCCAGCAGCTTGCTCCGGGGCCAAGAGACCCAGTACTTC. This gives the protein CASSLLRGQETQYF. The rearrangement joins TRBV5-5 to TRBJ2-5; maybe TRBD2 (5 bases). V was cut by 1 base and J by 1 base, with 8 bases left in between. The CDR3 is 14 residues long. Germline CDR1 is SGHKS and CDR2 is YYEKEE (reference sequence).